Below, 17 T cell receptor beta chains from the same sample are listed, as sequenced in a study of blood T cell repertoires in COVID-19. Clones were sequenced by immunoSEQ multiplex PCR, and TCRdb holds only the in-frame ones, with some missing. The table records some 240,000 clones, 88% of them present only once. The material sequenced was peripheral blood. The receptor set was obtained from a woman aged 70 to 79 with COVID-19, enrolled during active disease.

V gene TRBV5-4 combines with J gene TRBJ2-1, with 12 positions matching TRBD2. CDR1 and CDR2 (germline): SGHNT, YYREEE (reference sequence). Unmatched junction bases numbered 2, after V lost 2 bases and J lost 8 bases. CDR3 length: 14 residues. CDR3 amino acids: CASSFRLAGDEQFF. The CDR3 bases are TGTGCCAGCAGCTTTCGACTAGCGGGAGATGAGCAGTTCTTC.

This chain connects TRBV6-5 to TRBJ1-5, with 8 nucleotides matching TRBD1. J gave up 6 bases and V 5 bases, and 3 bases lay outside the gene matches. Germline values: CDR1 MNHEY, CDR2 SVGAGI. This CDR3 spans 13 amino acids. The CDR3 region is CASSQDRVQPQHF. In DNA, the CDR3 is TGTGCCAGCAGTCAGGACAGGGTTCAGCCCCAGCATTTT.

The V and J genes are TRBV19 and TRBJ2-6; TRBD2 aligns across 13 bases. CDR1 is LNHDA, CDR2 SQIVND, per germline (reference sequence). The J segment lost 3 bases and the V segment lost 10 bases, leaving 6 bases of the junction unmatched. The length of the CDR3 is 16 residues. CDR3 bases: TGTGCCACCACCGGACTAGCGGGAGTTGGGGCCAACGTCCTGACTTTC. Translating gives CATTGLAGVGANVLTF.

This clone was found a few times. V is TRBV2 and J is TRBJ1-4; 8 bases line up with TRBD1. Germline CDR1 is SNHLY and CDR2 is FYNNEI. J was trimmed by 8 bases and V by 7 bases; bases with no gene match: 12. This CDR3 has 15 residues. In nucleotides, the CDR3 is TGTGCCAGCATCATTTCAGGGGGCATGCCCGAAAAACTGTTTTTT. It is translated as CASIISGGMPEKLFF.

This clone was observed a handful of times. The same CDR3 arises from other DNA sequences in this sample as well. The V call is TRBV30, the J call TRBJ2-7; tentative D call: TRBD1 (5 bases). Germline V gene sequence: CDR1 GTSNPN, CDR2 SVGIG (reference sequence). Deletions cut 3 bases from V and 2 bases from J, with 11 bases between. The CDR3 spans 13 residues. This chain's CDR3 is CAWSRDRAYEQYF. The CDR3 DNA reads as TGTGCCTGGAGCCGAGACAGAGCCTACGAGCAGTACTTC.

This sequence joins TRBV3-1 (or the pseudogene TRBV3-2) and TRBJ1-5, with TRBD1 matching over 7 bases. With V trimmed by 1 base and J by 4 bases, 7 bases remained unmatched. CDR3 length: 16 residues. The germline V gene encodes CDR1 LGHDT and CDR2 YNNKEL (reference sequence). Here the CDR3 reads CASSQGMGQLNQPQHF. CDR3 DNA: TGTGCCAGCAGCCAAGGTATGGGACAGCTGAATCAGCCCCAGCATTTT.

This rearrangement joins TRBV6-1 to TRBJ1-5; TRBD1 might be the D (6 bases). Trimming removed 3 bases from V and 7 bases from J, with 22 bases in between. The germline CDR1 and CDR2 sequences are MNHNS and SASEGT. This CDR3 spans 17 amino acids. The CDR3 here is CASSDTVGPGGRQPQHF. The CDR3, as DNA: TGTGCCAGCAGTGATACGGTGGGCCCCGGGGGGCGACAGCCCCAGCATTTT.

The V and J genes are TRBV5-6 and TRBJ1-2, with D possibly TRBD1 on 5 matching bases. The CDR3 runs to 13 residues. V gave up 6 bases and J gave up 6 bases, with 15 bases separating them. Germline values: CDR1 SGHDT, CDR2 YYEEEE. Here the CDR3 DNA reads TGTGCCAGCAACAGTTGGGGGGGAAATGGCTACACCTTC. Protein sequence: CASNSWGGNGYTF.

About this clone: This CDR3 is also generated by other DNA sequences in the sample. The gene calls are TRBV2 and TRBJ2-7; possible D gene TRBD1, 6 bases. Trimming pared 5 bases from V and 5 bases from J, leaving 13 bases between. The CDR3 totals 13 residues. From germline, CDR1 is SNHLY and CDR2 FYNNEI. CDR3 sequence (DNA): TGTGCCAGCAGTTTAAACAGGGTACACGAGCAGTACTTC. This codes for CASSLNRVHEQYF.

The gene calls are TRBV7-2 and TRBJ2-7; 7 bases match TRBD2. Germline V lookup: CDR1 SGHTA, CDR2 FQGNSA. V trimming: 4 bases; J trimming: 0 bases; junction bases outside the gene matches: 6. The CDR3 is made up of 15 amino acids. Here the CDR3 DNA reads TGTGCCAGCAGCTCTAGCGGTTCAGACTCCTACGAGCAGTACTTC. Its translation is CASSSSGSDSYEQYF.

In this sample, this clone turned up once. The genes are TRBV5-4 and TRBJ1-1; D is unresolved. The length of the CDR3 is 13 residues. The V end lost 1 base, the J end lost 1 base, and 5 bases lay between the germline ends. Germline lookup yields CDR1 SGHNT and CDR2 YYREEE (reference sequence). CDR3 amino acids: CASSLRGNTEAFF. The CDR3 DNA follows: TGTGCCAGCAGCTTGCGGGGGAACACTGAAGCTTTCTTT. The variable domain in full, with the rest retrieved from reference TRBV5-4 and TRBJ1-1, is ETGVTQSPTHLIKTRGQQVTLRCSSQSGHNTVSWYQQALGQGPQFIFQYYREEENGRGNFPPRFSGLQFPNYSSELNVNALELDDSALYLCASSLRGNTEAFFGQGTRLTVV.

This sequence joins TRBV20-1 and TRBJ1-1; no clear D gene. This CDR3 is built from 11 residues. In germline, CDR1 is DFQATT, CDR2 SNEGSKA (reference sequence). Trimming cost V 2 bases and J 8 bases, with 9 bases left between them. In DNA, the CDR3 is TGCAGTGCTAGACCGGGAGCGGAAGCTTTCTTT. This codes for CSARPGAEAFF.

The CDR3 here is CASSTGQGNQPQHF. CDR3 in DNA: TGTGCCAGCAGTACAGGACAGGGGAATCAGCCCCAGCATTTT. The chain recombines TRBV28 with TRBJ1-5; TRBD1 matches 9 bases. The CDR3 is made up of 14 amino acids. Germline loops: CDR1 MDHEN, CDR2 SYDVKM. Trimming cost V 5 bases and J 4 bases; bases outside gene matches: 3.

This clone was seen just once. The chain uses TRBV30 and TRBJ1-2, with a possible D match to TRBD1 (5 bases). Between the trimmed V and J ends, which lost 3 bases and 8 bases, there was a span of 16 bases. CDR3 length: 13 residues. The germline gives CDR1 GTSNPN, CDR2 SVGIG (reference sequence). This CDR3 is CAWRTAGQRGYTF. The CDR3 nucleotides read TGTGCCTGGAGGACCGCAGGGCAGAGGGGCTACACCTTC.

The chain combines TRBV27 with TRBJ1-6, with 8 bases lining up with TRBD1. Germline assignment: CDR1 MNHEY and CDR2 SMNVEV (reference sequence). V lost 5 bases and J lost 10; bases outside the gene matches: 4. The CDR3 consists of 13 residues. The DNA of the CDR3 is TGTGCCAGCAGTCCGGACAGGGCCTCACCCCTCCACTTT. Translation: CASSPDRASPLHF.

This chain connects TRBV7-2 to TRBJ1-2; a weak D match, TRBD1 (5 bases). CDR1 is SGHTA and CDR2 is FQGNSA in the germline V gene. With 5 bases removed from V and 5 bases from J, the gap between germline ends came to 18 bases. The CDR3 length is 15 residues. The DNA of the CDR3 is TGTGCCAGCAGCCCCCGGGACTCCTGGATATATGGCTACACCTTC. Translated: CASSPRDSWIYGYTF.

The rearrangement links TRBV7-3 to TRBJ1-5; 7 bases line up with TRBD1. Germline V gene data show CDR1 as SGHTA and CDR2 as FQGTGA. There are 14 residues in the CDR3. The trim removed 4 bases at V and 6 bases at J, leaving 6 bases unmatched. DNA of the CDR3: TGTGCCAGCAGCTCCGGACAGGCGGGTCAGCCCCAGCATTTT. Amino acid sequence: CASSSGQAGQPQHF. The complete variable domain, with remaining parts taken from reference TRBV7-3 and TRBJ1-5, reads GAGVSQTPSNKVTEKGKYVELRCDPISGHTALYWYRQSLGQGPEFLIYFQGTGAADDSGLPNDRFFAVRPEGSVSTLKIQRTERGDSAVYLCASSSGQAGQPQHFGDGTRLSIL.